This record covers a single T cell receptor beta chain. This entry comes from a study of PD-1 blockade in mismatch repair-deficient tumors. J gave up 6 bases and V 2 bases, and 7 bases lay outside the gene matches. This CDR3 has 14 residues. Germline CDR1 SGHDN, CDR2 FVKESK. Here immunoSEQ multiplex PCR was the method, and the copy in TCRdb shows in-frame clones only, minus some. The sample has some 48,000 clones, around 85% seen once. The sequencing here drew on peripheral blood, taken 20 weeks after starting pembrolizumab. The TCR comes from an adult with mismatch repair-deficient cancer. V usage is TRBV14 and J usage is TRBJ2-7; 7 bases fit TRBD1. The CDR3 DNA sequence: TGTGCCAGCAGCCAACTGGGACAGCCTCTCGAGCAGTACTTC. Translated, it gives CASSQLGQPLEQYF.